This T cell receptor (beta chain) stems from a study of blood T cell repertoires in COVID-19. Study-level information: COVID-19 samples, acute and convalescent, were from the United States, Italy and Spain. Nucleic acid was either cDNA or gDNA, and it came from T cells, B-cell-depleted T cells, or PBMCs.

In Seattle, patients joined the study during active infection and were tracked longitudinally. Generated by immunoSEQ multiplex PCR, the TCRdb table keeps only in-frame clones and is missing some. Seen here are about 350,000 clones, almost 90% observed once, and the top ten hold 7.3%. The CDR3 has 15 residues. The V gene's germline CDR1 is SGHDN and CDR2 FVKESK. The junction had 9 bases not matched to a gene; V was cut back by 4 bases and J by 7 bases. The sequencing sample was made of peripheral blood. The sequence derives from an older woman with COVID-19, enrolled during active disease. The chain recombines TRBV14 with TRBJ2-2, with 7 bases that match TRBD2. The CDR3 coding sequence is TGTGCCAGCAGCCCCCTCGGGGGGTTTGGCGGGGAGCTGTTTTTT. It yields the protein CASSPLGGFGGELFF.